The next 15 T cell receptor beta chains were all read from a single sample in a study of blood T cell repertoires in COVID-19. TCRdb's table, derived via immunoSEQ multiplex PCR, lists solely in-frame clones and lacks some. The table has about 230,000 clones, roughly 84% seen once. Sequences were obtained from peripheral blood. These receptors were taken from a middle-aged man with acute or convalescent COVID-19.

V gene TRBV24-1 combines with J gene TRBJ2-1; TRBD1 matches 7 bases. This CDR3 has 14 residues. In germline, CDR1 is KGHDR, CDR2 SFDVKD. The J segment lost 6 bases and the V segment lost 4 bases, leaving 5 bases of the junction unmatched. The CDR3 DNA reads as TGTGCCACCAGTGACCCGAGACAGGGCAATGAGCAGTTCTTC. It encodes CATSDPRQGNEQFF.

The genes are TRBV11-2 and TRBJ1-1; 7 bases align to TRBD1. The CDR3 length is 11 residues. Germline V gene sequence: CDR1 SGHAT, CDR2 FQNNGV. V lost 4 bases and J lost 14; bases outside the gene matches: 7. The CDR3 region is CASSSGQVSFF. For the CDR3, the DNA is TGTGCCAGCAGCTCCGGACAGGTTTCATTCTTT.

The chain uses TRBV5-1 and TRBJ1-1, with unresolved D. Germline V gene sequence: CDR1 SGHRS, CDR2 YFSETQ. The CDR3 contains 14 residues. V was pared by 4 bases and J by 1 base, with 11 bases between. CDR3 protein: CASSPGMRNTEAFF. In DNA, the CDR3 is TGCGCCAGCAGCCCGGGTATGAGGAACACTGAAGCTTTCTTT.

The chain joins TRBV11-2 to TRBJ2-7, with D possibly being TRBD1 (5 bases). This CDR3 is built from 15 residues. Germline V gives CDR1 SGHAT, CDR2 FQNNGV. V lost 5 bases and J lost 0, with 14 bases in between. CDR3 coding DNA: TGTGCCAGCAGCACCCGACAGCTTTACTCCTACGAGCAGTACTTC. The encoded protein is CASSTRQLYSYEQYF.

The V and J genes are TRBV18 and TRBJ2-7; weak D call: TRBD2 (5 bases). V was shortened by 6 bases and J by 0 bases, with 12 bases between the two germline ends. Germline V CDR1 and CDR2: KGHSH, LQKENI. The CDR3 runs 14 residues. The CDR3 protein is CASSGMSGSYEQYF. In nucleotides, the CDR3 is TGTGCCAGCTCGGGCATGAGCGGCTCCTACGAGCAGTACTTC.

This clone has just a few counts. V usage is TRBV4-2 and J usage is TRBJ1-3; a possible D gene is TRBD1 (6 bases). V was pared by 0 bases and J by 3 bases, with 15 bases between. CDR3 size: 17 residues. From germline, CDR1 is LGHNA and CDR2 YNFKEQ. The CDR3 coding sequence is TGTGCCAGCAGCCAAGATGCGGGGGGCTTGTTTGGAAACACCATATATTTT. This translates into CASSQDAGGLFGNTIYF.

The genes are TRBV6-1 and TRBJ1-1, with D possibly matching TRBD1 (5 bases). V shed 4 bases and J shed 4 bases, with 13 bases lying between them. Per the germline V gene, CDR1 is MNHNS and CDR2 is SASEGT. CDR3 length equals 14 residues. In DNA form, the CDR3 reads TGTGCCAGCAGTGCGACCCGCGGGGGCACTGAAGCTTTCTTT. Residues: CASSATRGGTEAFF.

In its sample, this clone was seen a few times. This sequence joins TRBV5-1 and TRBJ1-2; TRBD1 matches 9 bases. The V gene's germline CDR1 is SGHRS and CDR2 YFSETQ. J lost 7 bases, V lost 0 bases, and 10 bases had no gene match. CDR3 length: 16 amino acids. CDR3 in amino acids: CASSLAMTGGRVGYTF. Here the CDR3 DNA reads TGCGCCAGCAGCTTGGCCATGACAGGGGGAAGGGTTGGCTACACCTTC.

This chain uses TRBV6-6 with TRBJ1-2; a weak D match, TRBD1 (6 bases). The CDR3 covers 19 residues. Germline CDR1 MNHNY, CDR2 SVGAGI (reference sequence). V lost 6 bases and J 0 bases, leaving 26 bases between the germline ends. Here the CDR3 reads CASSFMTGGPESANYGYTF. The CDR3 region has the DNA TGTGCCAGCAGCTTTATGACAGGCGGCCCCGAGTCGGCTAACTATGGCTACACCTTC.

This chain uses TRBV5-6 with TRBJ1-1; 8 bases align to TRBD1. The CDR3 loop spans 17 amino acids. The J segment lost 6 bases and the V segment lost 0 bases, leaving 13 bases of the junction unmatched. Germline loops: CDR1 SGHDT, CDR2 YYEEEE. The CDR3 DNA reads TGTGCCAGCAGCTTGGCCGGCCCAGGGGGCGCTACCCCTGAAGCTTTCTTT. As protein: CASSLAGPGGATPEAFF.

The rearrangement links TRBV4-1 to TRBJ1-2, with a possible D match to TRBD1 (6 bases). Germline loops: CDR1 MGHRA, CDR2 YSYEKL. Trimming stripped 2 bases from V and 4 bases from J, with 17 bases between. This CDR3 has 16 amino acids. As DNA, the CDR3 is TGCGCCAGCAGCCAACCCACCAGGGGTAGGGGCTATGGCTACACCTTC. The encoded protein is CASSQPTRGRGYGYTF.

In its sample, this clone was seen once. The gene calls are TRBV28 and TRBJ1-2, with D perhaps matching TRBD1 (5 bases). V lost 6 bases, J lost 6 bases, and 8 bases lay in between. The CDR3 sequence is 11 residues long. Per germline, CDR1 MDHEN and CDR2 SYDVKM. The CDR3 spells CASRGPNGYTF. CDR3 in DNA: TGTGCCAGCAGGGGGCCAAATGGCTACACCTTC.

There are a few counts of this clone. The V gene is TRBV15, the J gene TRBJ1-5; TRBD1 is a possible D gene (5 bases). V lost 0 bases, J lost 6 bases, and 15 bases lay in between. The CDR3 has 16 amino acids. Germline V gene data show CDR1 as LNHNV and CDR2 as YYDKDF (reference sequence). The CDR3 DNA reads TGTGCCACCAGCAGAGATCTTGGGGCCCTAGGTCAGCCCCAGCATTTT. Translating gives CATSRDLGALGQPQHF.

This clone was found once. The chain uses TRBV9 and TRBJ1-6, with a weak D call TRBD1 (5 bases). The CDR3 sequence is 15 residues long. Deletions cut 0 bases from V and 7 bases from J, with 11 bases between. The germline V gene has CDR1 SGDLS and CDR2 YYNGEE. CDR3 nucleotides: TGTGCCAGCAGCGTAGACCCTGGGGGGAATTCACCCCTCCACTTT. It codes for CASSVDPGGNSPLHF. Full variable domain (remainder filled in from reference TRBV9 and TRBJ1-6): DSGVTQTPKHLITATGQRVTLRCSPRSGDLSVYWYQQSLDQGLQFLIQYYNGEERAKGNILERFSAQQFPDLHSELNLSSLELGDSALYFCASSVDPGGNSPLHFGNGTRLTVT.

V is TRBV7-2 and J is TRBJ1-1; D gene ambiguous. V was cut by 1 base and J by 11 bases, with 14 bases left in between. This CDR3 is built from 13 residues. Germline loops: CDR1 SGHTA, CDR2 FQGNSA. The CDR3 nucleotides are TGTGCCAGCAGCTTAGGTCCGGGGAATAGGGCTTTCTTT. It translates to CASSLGPGNRAFF.